One TCR beta chain is described in this entry. The antigen is unknown. The data derive from a study of cytomegalovirus exposure and HLA in healthy donors. V shed 4 bases and J 1 base; nucleotides not matched to a gene: 8. This CDR3 comprises 17 residues. The germline V gene has CDR1 SGHTA and CDR2 FQGTGA. Notes on the study in general: In vitro confirmation showed three CMV-associated chains to be CMV antigen specific.

The PCR was carried out with 60 Vbeta primers and 13 Jbeta primers. Here immunoSEQ multiplex PCR was the method, and the copy in TCRdb shows in-frame clones only, minus some. This sample's table reports some 110,000 clones. The source is a man aged 35 to 55 in good health and CMV-seropositive. The sequenced sample was PBMCs. This chain connects TRBV7-3 to TRBJ2-3, with 10 bases that match TRBD2. The CDR3, as DNA: TGTGCCAGCAGCTCAAACCCCGGGACTAGCGGCACAGATACGCAGTATTTT. Amino acid sequence: CASSSNPGTSGTDTQYF. The full variable domain, completed using reference TRBV7-3 and TRBJ2-3, is GAGVSQTPSNKVTEKGKYVELRCDPISGHTALYWYRQSLGQGPEFLIYFQGTGAADDSGLPNDRFFAVRPEGSVSTLKIQRTERGDSAVYLCASSSNPGTSGTDTQYFGPGTRLTVL.